This entry lists 3 T cell receptor beta chains sequenced from one sample in a study of cytomegalovirus exposure and HLA in healthy donors. Primers for the PCR totalled 60 Vbeta and 13 Jbeta. This table comes from immunoSEQ multiplex PCR, and its TCRdb copy is limited to in-frame clones, with some not included. The sample has about 130,000 clones, under 80% seen once. The sample comprised PBMCs. The receptors were sampled from a man aged 18-30 years in good health and CMV-seropositive.

This rearrangement joins TRBV5-5 to TRBJ2-1; 11 bases are a match to TRBD2. The length of the CDR3 is 15 residues. V lost 1 base and J lost 7; bases outside the gene matches: 4. CDR1 SGHKS and CDR2 YYEKEE come from the germline V gene (reference sequence). CDR3 DNA: TGTGCCAGCAGCTTGTCACTAGCGGGAGCAAATGAGCAGTTCTTC. Translating it yields CASSLSLAGANEQFF.

The CDR3 spells CASSSQNTEAFF. As DNA, the CDR3 is TGTGCCAGCAGTTCCCAGAACACTGAAGCTTTCTTT. The chain combines TRBV7-3 with TRBJ1-1, with D hard to call. Trimming stripped 6 bases from V and 1 base from J, with 6 bases between. Germline assignment: CDR1 SGHTA and CDR2 FQGTGA. The CDR3 is made up of 12 amino acids.

The rearrangement links TRBV10-2 to TRBJ1-6; tentatively, D is TRBD1 (6 bases). This CDR3 spans 15 amino acids. Trimming stripped 3 bases from V and 10 bases from J, with 16 bases between. Germline CDR1 WSHSY, CDR2 SAAADI. The CDR3 coding sequence is TGCGCCAGCAGTGACATGGGGGCAACGCGCTCACCCCTCCACTTT. As protein: CASSDMGATRSPLHF.